This TCR beta chain is from a study of tumor-infiltrating lymphocytes in primary liver carcinoma. Study context: Each sample had roughly 3.5 to 8 million productive TCRbeta reads regardless of tissue type. Study results and caveats: Bulk unsorted material prevented CD4+ and CD8+ repertoire comparison.

From approximately 0.5 ug of total RNA, TCR beta-specific cDNA was reverse-transcribed using a constant-region primer. Generation of the TCR beta libraries relied on three nested multiplex PCR rounds using slightly modified ARM-PCR. Rounds one and two of PCR, each of about 10 cycles, were primed with TRBV1-TRBV30 forward primers and a C-beta reverse primer. A single record per CDR3 protein comes from TCRdb applying MiXCR to the multiplex PCR reads. The sample yields about 310,000 distinct CDR3 sequences, 45% to 70% seen once. With respect to this clonotype: Its antigen is undetermined.

This CDR3 is built from 12 residues. From germline, CDR1 is SGHAT and CDR2 FQNNGV. The germline V and J ends were trimmed by 7 bases and 7 bases, with 10 bases remaining between them. Alongside blood RNA obtained from unsorted whole blood, germline DNA was also extracted. The chain carries TRBV11-2 and TRBJ2-2, with D unclear. The TCR sequence derives from a woman in her twenties or thirties with primary liver carcinoma and hepatitis B virus infection. Material: peripheral blood. CDR3 DNA: TGTGCCAGCAACACGTCTATCGGGGAGCTGTTTTTT. Residues: CASNTSIGELFF.